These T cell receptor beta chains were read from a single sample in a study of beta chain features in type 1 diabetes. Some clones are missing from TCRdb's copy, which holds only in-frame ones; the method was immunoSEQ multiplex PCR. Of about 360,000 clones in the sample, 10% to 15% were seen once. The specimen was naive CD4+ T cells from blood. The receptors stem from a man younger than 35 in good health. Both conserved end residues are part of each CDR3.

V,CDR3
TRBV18,CASSPGTENEQYF
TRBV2,CASSDSRSTDTQYF
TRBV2,CASRRDSLPQETQYF
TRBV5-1,CASSLGPGGSQPQHF
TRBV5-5,CASSFQVETQYF
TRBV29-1,CSVLTPRITEAFF
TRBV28,CASSPPGTGGNSPLHF
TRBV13,CASSKHGQGLFF
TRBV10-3,CAISNHRDRPNDQYF
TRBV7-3,CASSLRATADTQYF
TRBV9,CASSVRTPAETQYF
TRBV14,CASSQNPGLANYEQYF
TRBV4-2,CASSPHVGPESNEKLFF
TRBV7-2,CASSSGTSTGELFF
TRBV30,CAWSVRQGTFLRNQPQHF
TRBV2,CASTFKEGNQPQHF
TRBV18,CASSSTTGLAFSTDTQYF